Sequencing of this TCR beta chain was carried out in a study of beta chain features in type 1 diabetes. As regards this clone: Its antigen is currently unknown.

General study results and limits: Across all four CD4+ subsets, people with type 1 diabetes showed modestly shorter TCRB CDR3s.

Germline lookup yields CDR1 SGDLS and CDR2 YYNGEE. The CDR3 totals 15 residues. V shed 2 bases and J 2 bases; nucleotides not matched to a gene: 7. The entirety of the isolated RNA underwent reverse transcription, so expressed TCRB transcripts were sequenced. Clones were sequenced by immunoSEQ multiplex PCR, and TCRdb holds only the in-frame ones, with some missing. The data show 350,000 or so clones, about 18% seen once. The sequence was obtained from a woman younger than 35 in good health. Sequenced sample: naive CD4+ T cells from blood. V is TRBV9 and J is TRBJ2-7; TRBD2 aligns across 7 bases. In nucleotides, the CDR3 is TGTGCCAGCAGCGTTAATCCCGGGACTACCTACGAGCAGTACTTC. This translates into CASSVNPGTTYEQYF.